This TCR beta chain emerged from a study of cytomegalovirus exposure and HLA in healthy donors. Unmatched junction bases numbered 9, after V lost 6 bases and J lost 0 bases. The CDR3 contains 16 residues. CDR1 and CDR2 from the germline V gene are ENHRY and SYGVKD. The method was immunoSEQ multiplex PCR; TCRdb's version includes in-frame clones alone and lacks a portion of them. The sample has about 130,000 clones, roughly nine tenths seen once. Study results and caveats: The classifier was said to identify cytomegalovirus status with high specificity and sensitivity. In vitro, three CMV-associated chains proved specific for CMV antigens.

The donors were part of the approximately 120-subject validation cohort, which stood apart from the roughly 640-subject first cohort. On this clone: Its antigen is still unknown.

The material sequenced was PBMCs. This TCR derives from a woman between 18 and 29 years old in good health and CMV-seronegative. J is TRBJ2-3 and V is TRBV10-3, with TRBD2 matching 7 bases. The CDR3 loop is CAISDVGGTSTDTQYF. CDR3 DNA sequence: TGTGCCATCAGCGACGTCGGGGGGACTAGCACAGATACGCAGTATTTT.